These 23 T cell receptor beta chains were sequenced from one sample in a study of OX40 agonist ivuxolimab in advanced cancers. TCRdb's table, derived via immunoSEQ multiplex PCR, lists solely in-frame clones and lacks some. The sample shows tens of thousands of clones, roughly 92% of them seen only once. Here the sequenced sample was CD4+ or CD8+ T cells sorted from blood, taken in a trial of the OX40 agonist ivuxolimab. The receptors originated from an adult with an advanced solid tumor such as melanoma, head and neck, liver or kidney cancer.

CDR3 nucleotide sequence: TGTGCCAGCAGCTTAGTCCTAGGTTGGGCGGGGGGGCTGGACGAGCAGTACTTC. Its protein is CASSLVLGWAGGLDEQYF. This chain links TRBV7-2 with TRBJ2-7; 9 bases are a match to TRBD2. The CDR3 contains 18 residues. V lost 1 base to trimming and J lost 5 bases; unmatched junction nucleotides: 15. CDR1 is SGHTA, CDR2 FQGNSA, per germline.

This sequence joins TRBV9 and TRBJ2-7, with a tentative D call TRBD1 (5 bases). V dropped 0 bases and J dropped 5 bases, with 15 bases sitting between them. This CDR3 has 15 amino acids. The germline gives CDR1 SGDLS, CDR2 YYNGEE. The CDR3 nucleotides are TGTGCCAGCAGCGTAGAGGGGAACGGTGGTGACGAGCAGTACTTC. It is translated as CASSVEGNGGDEQYF.

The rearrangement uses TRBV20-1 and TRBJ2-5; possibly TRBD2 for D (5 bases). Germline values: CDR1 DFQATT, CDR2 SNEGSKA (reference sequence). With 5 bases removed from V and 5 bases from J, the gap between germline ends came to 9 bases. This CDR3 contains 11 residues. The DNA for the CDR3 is TGCAGTGCTGCCTCGGGGGAGACCCAGTACTTC. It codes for CSAASGETQYF.

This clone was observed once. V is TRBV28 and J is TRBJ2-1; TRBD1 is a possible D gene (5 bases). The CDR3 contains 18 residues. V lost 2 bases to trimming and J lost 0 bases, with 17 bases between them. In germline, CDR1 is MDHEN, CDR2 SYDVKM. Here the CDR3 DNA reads TGTGCCAGCAGTTTACAAAAAAGACAGAGAGGCTCCTACAATGAGCAGTTCTTC. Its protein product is CASSLQKRQRGSYNEQFF.

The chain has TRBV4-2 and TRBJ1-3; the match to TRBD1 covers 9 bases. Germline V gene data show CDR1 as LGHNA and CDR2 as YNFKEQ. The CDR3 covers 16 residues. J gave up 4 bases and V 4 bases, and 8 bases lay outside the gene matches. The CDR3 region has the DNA TGTGCCAGCAGCCCCCAGCGGACAGGGGCAGGAAACACCATATATTTT. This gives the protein CASSPQRTGAGNTIYF.

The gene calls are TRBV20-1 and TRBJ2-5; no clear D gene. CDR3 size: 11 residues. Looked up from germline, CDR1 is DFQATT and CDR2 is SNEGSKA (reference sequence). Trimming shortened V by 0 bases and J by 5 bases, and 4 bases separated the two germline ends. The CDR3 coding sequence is TGCAGTGCTAGAGATACGGAGACCCAGTACTTC. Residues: CSARDTETQYF.

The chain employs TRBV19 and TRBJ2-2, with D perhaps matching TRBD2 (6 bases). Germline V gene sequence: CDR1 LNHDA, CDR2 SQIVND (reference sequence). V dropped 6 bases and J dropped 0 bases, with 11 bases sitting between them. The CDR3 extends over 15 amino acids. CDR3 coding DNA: TGTGCCAGTAGATCAGCGGGCGCGAACACCGGGGAGCTGTTTTTT. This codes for CASRSAGANTGELFF.

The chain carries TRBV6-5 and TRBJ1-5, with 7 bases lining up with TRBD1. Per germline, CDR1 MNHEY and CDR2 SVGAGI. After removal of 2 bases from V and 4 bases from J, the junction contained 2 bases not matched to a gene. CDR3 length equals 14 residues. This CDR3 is CASSYDRVNQPQHF. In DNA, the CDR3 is TGTGCCAGCAGTTACGACAGGGTGAATCAGCCCCAGCATTTT.

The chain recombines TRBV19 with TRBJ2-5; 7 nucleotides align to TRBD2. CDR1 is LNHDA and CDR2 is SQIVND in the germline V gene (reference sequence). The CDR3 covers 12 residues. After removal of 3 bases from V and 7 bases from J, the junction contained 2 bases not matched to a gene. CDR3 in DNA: TGTGCCAGTAGTATCGAGCGGGGGACCCAGTACTTC. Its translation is CASSIERGTQYF.

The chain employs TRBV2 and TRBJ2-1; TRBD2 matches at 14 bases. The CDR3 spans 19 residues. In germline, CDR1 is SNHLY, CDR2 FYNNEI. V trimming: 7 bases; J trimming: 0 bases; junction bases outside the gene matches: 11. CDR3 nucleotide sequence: TGTGCCAGCACTGGGAGACTAGCGGGGGGGATGAGCTCCTACAATGAGCAGTTCTTC. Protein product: CASTGRLAGGMSSYNEQFF. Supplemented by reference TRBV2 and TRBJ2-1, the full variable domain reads EPEVTQTPSHQVTQMGQEVILRCVPISNHLYFYWYRQILGQKVEFLVSFYNNEISEKSEIFDDQFSVERPDGSNFTLKIRSTKLEDSAMYFCASTGRLAGGMSSYNEQFFGPGTRLTVL.

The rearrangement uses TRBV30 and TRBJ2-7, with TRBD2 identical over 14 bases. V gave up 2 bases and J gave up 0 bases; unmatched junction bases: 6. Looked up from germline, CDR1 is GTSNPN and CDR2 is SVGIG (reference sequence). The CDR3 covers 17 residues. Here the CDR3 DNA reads TGTGCCTGGAGTCGAGCGGGACTAGCGGGAGCCTCCTACGAGCAGTACTTC. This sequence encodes CAWSRAGLAGASYEQYF.

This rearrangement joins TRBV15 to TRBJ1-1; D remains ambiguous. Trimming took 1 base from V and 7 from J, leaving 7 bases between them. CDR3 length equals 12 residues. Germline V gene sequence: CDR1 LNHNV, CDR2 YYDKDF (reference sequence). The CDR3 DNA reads TGTGCCACCAGCAGAGTAGAGGGTGAAGCTTTCTTT. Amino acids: CATSRVEGEAFF.

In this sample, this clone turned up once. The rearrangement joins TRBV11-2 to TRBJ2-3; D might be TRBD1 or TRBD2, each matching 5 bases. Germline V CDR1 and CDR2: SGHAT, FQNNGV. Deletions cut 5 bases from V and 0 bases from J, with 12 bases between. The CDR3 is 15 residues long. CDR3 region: CASSLGRLSTDTQYF. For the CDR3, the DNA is TGTGCCAGCAGCCTGGGACGGTTGAGCACAGATACGCAGTATTTT.

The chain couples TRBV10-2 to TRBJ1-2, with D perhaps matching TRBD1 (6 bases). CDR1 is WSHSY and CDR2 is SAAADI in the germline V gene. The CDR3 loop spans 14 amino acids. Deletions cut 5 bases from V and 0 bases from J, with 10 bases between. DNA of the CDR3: TGCGCCAGCAGTCCCCCAGGGGCTAACTATGGCTACACCTTC. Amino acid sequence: CASSPPGANYGYTF.

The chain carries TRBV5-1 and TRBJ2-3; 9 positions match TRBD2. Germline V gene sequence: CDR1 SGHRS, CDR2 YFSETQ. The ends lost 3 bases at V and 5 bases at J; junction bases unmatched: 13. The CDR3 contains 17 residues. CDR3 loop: CASSSPSSGTSLDTQYF. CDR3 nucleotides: TGCGCCAGCAGCTCCCCCTCTTCCGGGACTAGCTTAGATACGCAGTATTTT. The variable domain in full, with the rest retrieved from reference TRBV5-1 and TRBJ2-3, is KAGVTQTPRYLIKTRGQQVTLSCSPISGHRSVSWYQQTPGQGLQFLFEYFSETQRNKGNFPGRFSGRQFSNSRSEMNVSTLELGDSALYLCASSSPSSGTSLDTQYFGPGTRLTVL.

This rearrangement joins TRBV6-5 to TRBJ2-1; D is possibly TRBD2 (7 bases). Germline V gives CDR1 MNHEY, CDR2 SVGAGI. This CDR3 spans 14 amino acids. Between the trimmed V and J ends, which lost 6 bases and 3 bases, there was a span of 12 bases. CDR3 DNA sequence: TGTGCCAGCAGAGGGGGGGCCCTCTACAATGAGCAGTTCTTC. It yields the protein CASRGGALYNEQFF.

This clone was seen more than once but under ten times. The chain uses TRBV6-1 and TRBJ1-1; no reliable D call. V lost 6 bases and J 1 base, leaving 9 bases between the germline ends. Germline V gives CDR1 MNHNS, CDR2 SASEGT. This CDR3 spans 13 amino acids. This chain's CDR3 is CASSRVGNTEAFF. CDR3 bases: TGTGCCAGCAGCCGCGTCGGGAACACTGAAGCTTTCTTT.

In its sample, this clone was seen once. The CDR3, as DNA: TGTGCCAGCAGCTTGGCGGGTTCACTCCACGAGCAGTACTTC. It codes for CASSLAGSLHEQYF. The chain is built from TRBV5-5 and TRBJ2-7, with D uncertain. The CDR3 runs to 14 residues. The V gene lost 0 bases and the J gene lost 5 bases, with 12 bases spanning the gap. Germline V gene lookup returns CDR1 SGHKS and CDR2 YYEKEE (reference sequence).

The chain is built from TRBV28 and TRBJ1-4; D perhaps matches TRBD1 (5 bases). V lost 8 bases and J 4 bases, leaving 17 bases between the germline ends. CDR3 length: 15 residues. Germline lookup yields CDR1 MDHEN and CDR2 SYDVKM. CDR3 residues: CASFPGAMGNEKLFF. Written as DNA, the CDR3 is TGTGCCAGCTTTCCTGGGGCAATGGGTAATGAAAAACTGTTTTTT.

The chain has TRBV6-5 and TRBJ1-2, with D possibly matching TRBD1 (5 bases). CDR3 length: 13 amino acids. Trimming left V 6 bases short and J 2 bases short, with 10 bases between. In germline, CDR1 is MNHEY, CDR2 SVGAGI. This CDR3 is CASSSDRNYGYTF. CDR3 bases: TGTGCCAGCAGCTCAGACAGAAACTATGGCTACACCTTC.

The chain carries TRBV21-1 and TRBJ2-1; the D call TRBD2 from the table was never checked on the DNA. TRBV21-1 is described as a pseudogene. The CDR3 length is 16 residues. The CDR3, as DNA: TGTGCCAGCAGCACTCCCGGGACGGAGGGTAGGGATGAGCAGTTCTTC. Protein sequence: CASSTPGTEGRDEQFF.

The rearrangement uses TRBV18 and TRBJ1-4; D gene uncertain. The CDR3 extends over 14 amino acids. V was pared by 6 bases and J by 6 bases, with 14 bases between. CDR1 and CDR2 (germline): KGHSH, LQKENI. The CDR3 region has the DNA TGTGCCAGCTCCCCCGATTGGGGTCATGAAAAACTGTTTTTT. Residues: CASSPDWGHEKLFF.

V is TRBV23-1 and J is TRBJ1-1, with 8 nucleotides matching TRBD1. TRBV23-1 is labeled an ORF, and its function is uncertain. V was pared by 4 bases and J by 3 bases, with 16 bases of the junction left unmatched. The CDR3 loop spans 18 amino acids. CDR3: CASSRTDREAYLDTEAFF. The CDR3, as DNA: TGCGCCAGCAGTCGGACGGACAGGGAGGCGTATTTGGACACTGAAGCTTTCTTT.